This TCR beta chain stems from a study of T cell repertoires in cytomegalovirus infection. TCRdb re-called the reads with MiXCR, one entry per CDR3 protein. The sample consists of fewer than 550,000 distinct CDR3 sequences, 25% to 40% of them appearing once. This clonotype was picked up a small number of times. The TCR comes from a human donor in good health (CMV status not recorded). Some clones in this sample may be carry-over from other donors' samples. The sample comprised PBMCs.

CDR3 bases: TGTGCCAGCAGCACTCGGGACACCTACTACGAGCAGTACTTC. Protein sequence: CASSTRDTYYEQYF. V gene TRBV7-9 combines with J gene TRBJ2-7; maybe TRBD1 (6 bases). The V end lost 5 bases, the J end lost 3 bases, and 14 bases lay between the germline ends. The CDR3 contains 14 residues. Germline assignment: CDR1 SEHNR and CDR2 FQNEAQ (reference sequence).